This T cell receptor beta chain was sequenced during a study of T cells in Graves' hyperthyroidism and ophthalmopathy. This clonotype was seen ten or more times. The antigen is not known. RNA transcripts yielded amplified TCR beta CDR3 regions. Researchers ran a first-round RT-PCR on the TCR CDR3 using the HTBI primer set. TCRdb re-called the multiplex PCR reads through MiXCR, storing one row per CDR3 protein. The table has more than 500,000 distinct CDR3 sequences, roughly 14% seen once. V lost 1 base and J 4 bases, leaving 12 bases between the germline ends. The CDR3 runs 14 residues. Germline-derived CDR1 and CDR2 are SGHRS and YFSETQ. Study results and limitations: Among clonotypes expanded in thyroid above 0.001, most were also found in blood.

The sequence was obtained from a woman in her thirties or forties with Graves' ophthalmopathy. The V and J genes are TRBV5-1 and TRBJ2-7; possibly TRBD2 for D (6 bases). Sequencing was done on a sample of blood. For the CDR3, the DNA is TGCGCCAGCAGCTTGCAAACGGGAGAGTACGAGCAGTACTTC. As protein: CASSLQTGEYEQYF.